This T cell receptor beta chain was identified during a study of shared clonotypes between healthy human individuals. This clone has just a few counts. The CDR3 has 14 residues. The V end lost 3 bases, the J end lost 7 bases, and 16 bases lay between the germline ends. Germline CDR1 reads SGHRS; CDR2 reads YFSETQ. All donors qualified as healthy HIV-negative adults and had experienced no recent acute infections or vaccinations. In the CD4+ fraction, cells were divided into CD45RA+ naive and CD45RA-negative memory subsets. Investigators spread the genomic DNA of each subset evenly over several immunoSEQ plates. Profiling relied on immunoSEQ multiplex PCR, and the TCRdb table lists in-frame clones only, not all of them. The table lists 2 million to 2.5 million clones, 85% to 95% of them singletons.

This receptor was identified in a man aged 18 to 29 in good health. Some clones in this sample may be carry-over from other donors' samples. The rearrangement joins TRBV5-1 to TRBJ1-1; unclear D gene. The sample consisted of naive CD4+ T cells from PBMCs. Noted subset: CD45RA+ positively selected. In DNA, the CDR3 is TGCGCCAGCAGCTCGGGCGGGAGTTGGGATGAAGCTTTCTTT. Its protein product is CASSSGGSWDEAFF.